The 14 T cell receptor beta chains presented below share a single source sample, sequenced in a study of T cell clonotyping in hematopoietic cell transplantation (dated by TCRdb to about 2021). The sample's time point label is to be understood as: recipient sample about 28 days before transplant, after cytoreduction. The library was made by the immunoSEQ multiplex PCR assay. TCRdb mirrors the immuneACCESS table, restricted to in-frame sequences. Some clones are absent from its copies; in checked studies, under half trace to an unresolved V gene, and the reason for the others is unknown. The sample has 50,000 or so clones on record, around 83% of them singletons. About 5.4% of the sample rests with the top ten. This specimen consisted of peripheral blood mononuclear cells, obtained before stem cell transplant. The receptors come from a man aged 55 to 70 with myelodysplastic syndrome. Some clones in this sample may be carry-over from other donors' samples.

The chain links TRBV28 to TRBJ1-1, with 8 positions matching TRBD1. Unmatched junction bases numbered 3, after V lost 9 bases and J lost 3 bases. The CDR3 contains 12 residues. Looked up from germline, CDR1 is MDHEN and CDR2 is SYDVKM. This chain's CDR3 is CASRTGYTEAFF. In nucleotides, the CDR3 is TGTGCCAGTCGGACAGGGTACACTGAAGCTTTCTTT.

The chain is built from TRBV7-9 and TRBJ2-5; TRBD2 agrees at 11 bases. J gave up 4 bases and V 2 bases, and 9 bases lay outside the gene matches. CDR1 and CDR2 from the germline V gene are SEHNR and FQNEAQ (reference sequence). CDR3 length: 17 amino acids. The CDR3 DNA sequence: TGTGCCAGCAGCTTATTCAGTAGCGGGGGGGCCGGAGAGACCCAGTACTTC. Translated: CASSLFSSGGAGETQYF.

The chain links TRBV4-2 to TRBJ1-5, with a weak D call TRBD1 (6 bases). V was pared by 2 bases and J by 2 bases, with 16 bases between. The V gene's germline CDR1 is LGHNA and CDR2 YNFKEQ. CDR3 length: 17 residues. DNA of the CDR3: TGTGCCAGCAGCCAAAACGGGGGCATTTCGGGCAATCAGCCCCAGCATTTT. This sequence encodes CASSQNGGISGNQPQHF.

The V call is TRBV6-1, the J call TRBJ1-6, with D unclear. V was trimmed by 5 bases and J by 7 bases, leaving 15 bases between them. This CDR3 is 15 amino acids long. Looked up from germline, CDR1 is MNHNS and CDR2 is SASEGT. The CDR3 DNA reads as TGTGCCAGCAGTAGAGGGCTTTCCCAAAATTCACCCCTCCACTTT. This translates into CASSRGLSQNSPLHF.

The chain's CDR3 is CAISDGAGGIAGNEQFF. The CDR3 bases are TGTGCCATCAGTGATGGGGCGGGGGGCATCGCTGGGAATGAGCAGTTCTTC. The J gene is TRBJ2-1, the V gene TRBV10-3, with TRBD2 matching 8 bases. Per the germline V gene, CDR1 is ENHRY and CDR2 is SYGVKD. This CDR3 region has 17 residues. V trimming: 3 bases; J trimming: 7 bases; junction bases outside the gene matches: 14.

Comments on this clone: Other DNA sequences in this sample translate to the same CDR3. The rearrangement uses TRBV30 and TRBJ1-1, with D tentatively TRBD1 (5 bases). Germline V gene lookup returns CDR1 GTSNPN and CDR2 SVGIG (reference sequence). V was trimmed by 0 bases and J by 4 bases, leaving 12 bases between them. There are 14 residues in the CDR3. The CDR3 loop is CAWSVQGAVTEAFF. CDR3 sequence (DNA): TGTGCCTGGAGTGTCCAGGGTGCGGTCACTGAAGCTTTCTTT.

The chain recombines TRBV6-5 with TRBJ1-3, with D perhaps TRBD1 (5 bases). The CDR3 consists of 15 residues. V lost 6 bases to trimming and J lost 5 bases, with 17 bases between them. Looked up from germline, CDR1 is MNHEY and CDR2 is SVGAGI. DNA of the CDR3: TGTGCCAGCAGCACTGCGTCGGGACTTAGAAACACCATATATTTT. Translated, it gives CASSTASGLRNTIYF.

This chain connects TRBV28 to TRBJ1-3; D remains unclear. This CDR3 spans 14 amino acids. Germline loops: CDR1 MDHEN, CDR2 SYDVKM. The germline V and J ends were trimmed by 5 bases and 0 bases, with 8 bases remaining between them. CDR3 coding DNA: TGTGCCAGCAGTCCCCCGAGCTCTGGAAACACCATATATTTT. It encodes CASSPPSSGNTIYF. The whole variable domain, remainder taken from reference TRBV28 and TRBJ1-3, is DVKVTQSSRYLVKRTGEKVFLECVQDMDHENMFWYRQDPGLGLRLIYFSYDVKMKEKGDIPEGYSVSREKKERFSLILESASTNQTSMYLCASSPPSSGNTIYFGEGSWLTVV.

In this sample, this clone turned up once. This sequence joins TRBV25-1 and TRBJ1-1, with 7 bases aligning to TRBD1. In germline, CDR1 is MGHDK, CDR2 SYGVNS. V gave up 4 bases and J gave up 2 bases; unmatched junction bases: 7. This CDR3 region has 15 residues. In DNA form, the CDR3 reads TGTGCCAGCAGTGGGATACAGGGGCCCAACACTGAAGCTTTCTTT. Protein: CASSGIQGPNTEAFF.

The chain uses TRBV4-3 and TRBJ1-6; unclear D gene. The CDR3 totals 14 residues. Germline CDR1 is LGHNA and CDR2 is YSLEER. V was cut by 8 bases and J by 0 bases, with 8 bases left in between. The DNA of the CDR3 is TGCGCCAGCTCCTTGGGCTCCTATAATTCACCCCTCCACTTT. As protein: CASSLGSYNSPLHF.

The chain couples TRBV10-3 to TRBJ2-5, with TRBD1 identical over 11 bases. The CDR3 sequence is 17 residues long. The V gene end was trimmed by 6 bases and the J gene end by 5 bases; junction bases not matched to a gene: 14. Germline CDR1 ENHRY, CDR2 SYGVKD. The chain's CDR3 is CAIRRSGTGGLGETQYF. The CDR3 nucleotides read TGTGCCATCAGAAGATCCGGGACAGGGGGTCTCGGGGAGACCCAGTACTTC.

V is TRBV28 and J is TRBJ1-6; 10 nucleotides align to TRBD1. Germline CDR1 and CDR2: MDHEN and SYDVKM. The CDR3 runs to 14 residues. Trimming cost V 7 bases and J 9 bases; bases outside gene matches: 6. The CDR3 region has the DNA TGTGCCAGCAATACCGACAGGGGGCTTTCACCCCTCCACTTT. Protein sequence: CASNTDRGLSPLHF.

CDR3 region: CASSRDRTNEKLFF. In DNA form, the CDR3 reads TGTGCCAGCAGCAGGGACAGGACTAATGAAAAACTGTTTTTT. The rearrangement links TRBV11-2 to TRBJ1-4, with 8 bases fitting TRBD1. Germline loops: CDR1 SGHAT, CDR2 FQNNGV. The CDR3 spans 14 residues. The V and J ends lost 5 bases and 2 bases, in that order; junction bases with no gene match: 1.

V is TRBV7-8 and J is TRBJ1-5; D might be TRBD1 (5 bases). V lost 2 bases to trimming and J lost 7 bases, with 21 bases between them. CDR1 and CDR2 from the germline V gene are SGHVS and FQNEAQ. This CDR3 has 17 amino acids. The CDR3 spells CASSLQSREMRGQPQHF. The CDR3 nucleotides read TGTGCCAGCAGCTTACAAAGCAGGGAAATGAGAGGGCAGCCCCAGCATTTT.